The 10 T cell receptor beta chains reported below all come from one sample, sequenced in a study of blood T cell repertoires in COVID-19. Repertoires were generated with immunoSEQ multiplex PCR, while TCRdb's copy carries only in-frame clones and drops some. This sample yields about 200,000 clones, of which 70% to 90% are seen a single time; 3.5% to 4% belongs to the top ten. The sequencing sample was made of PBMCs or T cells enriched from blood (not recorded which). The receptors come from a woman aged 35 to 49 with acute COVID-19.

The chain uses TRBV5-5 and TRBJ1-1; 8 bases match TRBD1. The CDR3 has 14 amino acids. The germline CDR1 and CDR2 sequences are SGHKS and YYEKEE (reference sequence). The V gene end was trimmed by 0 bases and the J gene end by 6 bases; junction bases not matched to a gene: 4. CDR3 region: CASSLGTGSAEAFF. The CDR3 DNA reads TGTGCCAGCAGCTTGGGGACAGGGAGCGCTGAAGCTTTCTTT.

DNA for the CDR3: TGTGCCAGCAGCAATAAGAGGGACACCCGGGGGCAGGGGGCTAGCACAGATACGCAGTATTTT. This sequence encodes CASSNKRDTRGQGASTDTQYF. The gene calls are TRBV21-1 and TRBJ2-3; the D call of TRBD1 is as the table states it, not checked on the DNA. TRBV21-1 is deemed a pseudogene. This CDR3 region has 21 residues.

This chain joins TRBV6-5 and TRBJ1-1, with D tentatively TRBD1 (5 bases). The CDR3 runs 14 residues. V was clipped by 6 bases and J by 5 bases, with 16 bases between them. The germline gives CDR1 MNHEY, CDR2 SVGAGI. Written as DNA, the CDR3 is TGTGCCAGCAGATCCCGTACGGGGGGAACTGAAGCTTTCTTT. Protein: CASRSRTGGTEAFF.

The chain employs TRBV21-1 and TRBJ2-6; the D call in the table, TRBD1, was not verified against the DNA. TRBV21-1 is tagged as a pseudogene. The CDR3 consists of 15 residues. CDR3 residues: CASSSPGSGANVLTF. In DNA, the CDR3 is TGTGCCAGCAGCTCCCCAGGCTCTGGGGCCAACGTCCTGACTTTC.

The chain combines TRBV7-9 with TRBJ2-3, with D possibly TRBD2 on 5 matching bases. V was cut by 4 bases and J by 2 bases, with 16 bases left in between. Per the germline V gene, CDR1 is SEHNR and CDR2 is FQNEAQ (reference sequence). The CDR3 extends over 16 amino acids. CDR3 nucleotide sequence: TGTGCCAGCAGCTCTTTCGTTGCGGGCAACACAGATACGCAGTATTTT. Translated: CASSSFVAGNTDTQYF.

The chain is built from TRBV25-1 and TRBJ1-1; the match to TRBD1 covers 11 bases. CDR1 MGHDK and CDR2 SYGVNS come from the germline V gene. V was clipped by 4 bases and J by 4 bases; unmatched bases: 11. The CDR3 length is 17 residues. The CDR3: CASSANRGQGGTTEAFF. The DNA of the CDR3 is TGTGCCAGCAGTGCAAATAGGGGACAGGGGGGGACCACTGAAGCTTTCTTT. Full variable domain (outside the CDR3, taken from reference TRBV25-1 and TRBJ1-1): EADIYQTPRYLVIGTGKKITLECSQTMGHDKMYWYQQDPGMELHLIHYSYGVNSTEKGDLSSESTVSRIRTEHFPLTLESARPSHTSQYLCASSANRGQGGTTEAFFGQGTRLTVV.

The CDR3 reads CASSVRRTGVDNEQFF. DNA of the CDR3: TGTGCCAGCAGTGTCCGGCGGACAGGGGTGGACAATGAGCAGTTCTTC. This rearrangement joins TRBV2 to TRBJ2-1; 9 bases match TRBD1. The CDR3 extends over 16 amino acids. Looked up from germline, CDR1 is SNHLY and CDR2 is FYNNEI. Losses at the gene ends were 4 bases for V and 5 bases for J; bases not matched to a gene: 9.

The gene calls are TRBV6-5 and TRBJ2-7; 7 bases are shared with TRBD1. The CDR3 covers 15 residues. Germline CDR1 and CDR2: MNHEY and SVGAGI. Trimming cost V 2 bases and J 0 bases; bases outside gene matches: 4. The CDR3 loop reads CASSYAGTVSYEQYF. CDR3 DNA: TGTGCCAGCAGTTACGCCGGGACAGTCTCCTACGAGCAGTACTTC.

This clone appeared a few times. The CDR3 here is CASSQGLNTEAFF. CDR3 nucleotides: TGTGCCAGTAGCCAGGGATTGAACACTGAAGCTTTCTTT. The chain has TRBV19 and TRBJ1-1, with D tentatively TRBD1 (5 bases). Trimming shortened V by 6 bases and J by 0 bases, and 8 bases separated the two germline ends. Per the germline V gene, CDR1 is LNHDA and CDR2 is SQIVND (reference sequence). The CDR3 has 13 residues. The variable domain in full, completed from reference TRBV19 and TRBJ1-1, reads DGGITQSPKYLFRKEGQNVTLSCEQNLNHDAMYWYRQDPGQGLRLIYYSQIVNDFQKGDIAEGYSVSREKKESFPLTVTSAQKNPTAFYLCASSQGLNTEAFFGQGTRLTVV.

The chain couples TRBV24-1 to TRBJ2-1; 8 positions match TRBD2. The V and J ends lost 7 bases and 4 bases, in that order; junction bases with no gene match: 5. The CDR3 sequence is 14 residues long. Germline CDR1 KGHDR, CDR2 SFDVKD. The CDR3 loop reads CATSGLARYNEQFF. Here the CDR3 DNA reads TGTGCCACCAGCGGACTAGCCCGATACAATGAGCAGTTCTTC.